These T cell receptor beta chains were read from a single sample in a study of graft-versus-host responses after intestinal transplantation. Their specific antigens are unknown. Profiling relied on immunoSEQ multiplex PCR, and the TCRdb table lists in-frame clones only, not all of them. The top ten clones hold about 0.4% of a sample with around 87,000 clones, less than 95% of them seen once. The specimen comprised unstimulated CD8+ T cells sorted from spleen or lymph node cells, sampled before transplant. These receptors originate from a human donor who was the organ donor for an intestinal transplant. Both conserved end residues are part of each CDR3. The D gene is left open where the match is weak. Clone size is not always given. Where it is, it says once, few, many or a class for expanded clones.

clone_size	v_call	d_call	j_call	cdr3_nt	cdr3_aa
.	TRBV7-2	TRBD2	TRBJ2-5	TGTGCCAGCAGCTTCCGGCAGCGGGGGGGTTTGGAGACCCAGTACTTC	CASSFRQRGGLETQYF
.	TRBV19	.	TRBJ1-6	TGTGCCAGTAGCCCCAACCCTTTGAGTTCACCCCTCCACTTT	CASSPNPLSSPLHF
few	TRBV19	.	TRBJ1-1	TGTGCCAGTAGTAGGGCAGAAATGAACACTGAAGCTTTCTTT	CASSRAEMNTEAFF
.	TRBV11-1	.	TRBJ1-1	TGTGCCAGCAGCCTCCTAAACACTGAAGCTTTCTTT	CASSLLNTEAFF
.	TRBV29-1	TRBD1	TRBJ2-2	TGCAGCGTTGAGACTGGACAGGAAGTTGCCGGGGAGCTGTTTTTT	CSVETGQEVAGELFF
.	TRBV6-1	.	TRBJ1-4	TGTGCCAGCAGATCGCAGTATAATGAAAAACTGTTTTTT	CASRSQYNEKLFF
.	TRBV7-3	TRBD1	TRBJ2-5	TGTGCCAGCAGCGCCGGGACAGGGTCGGGGGAGACCCAGTACTTC	CASSAGTGSGETQYF
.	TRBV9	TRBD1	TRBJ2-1	TGTGCCAGCAGCGACCCCGGGACAGGGGGGAATGAGCAGTTCTTC	CASSDPGTGGNEQFF
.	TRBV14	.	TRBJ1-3	TGTGCCAGCAGCCAAGAACCCCCGGTTCGGTTTGGAAACACCATATATTTT	CASSQEPPVRFGNTIYF
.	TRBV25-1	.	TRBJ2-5	TGTGCCAGCAGTGATCTCGTAGAGACCCAGTACTTC	CASSDLVETQYF
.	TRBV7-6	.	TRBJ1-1	TGTGCCAGCAGCTCCGGGGAGGGGACTGAAGCTTTCTTT	CASSSGEGTEAFF
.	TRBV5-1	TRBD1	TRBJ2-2	TGCGCCAGCAGCTTGGAGGGGGCAGGGACCGGGGAGCTGTTTTTT	CASSLEGAGTGELFF
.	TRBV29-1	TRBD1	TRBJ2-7	TGCAGCGTTGCGCCGGGACAGGTCTCCTACGAGCAGTACTTC	CSVAPGQVSYEQYF
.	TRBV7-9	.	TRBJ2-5	TGTGCCAGCAGCGGGGTCGGACATTCGGAAGAGACCCAGTACTTC	CASSGVGHSEETQYF
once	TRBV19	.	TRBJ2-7	TGTGCCAGTAGAAACGGACACAGCGACGAGCAGTACTTC	CASRNGHSDEQYF
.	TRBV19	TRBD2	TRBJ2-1	TGTGCCAGTGGAGCGGGGGGGCAAGGATTCTACAATGAGCAGTTCTTC	CASGAGGQGFYNEQFF
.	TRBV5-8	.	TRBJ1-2	TGTGCCAGCAGCTTGCTCCAGCCCTTTAGCTATGGCCACACCTTC	CASSLLQPFSYGHTF
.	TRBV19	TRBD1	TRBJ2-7	TGTGCCAGTAGTATTGGGACAGGGGGCTACGAGCAGTACTTC	CASSIGTGGYEQYF
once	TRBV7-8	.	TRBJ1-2	TGTGCCAGCAGCCCGGCAACGACAGACTCTTATGGCTACACCTTC	CASSPATTDSYGYTF
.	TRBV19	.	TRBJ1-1	TGTGCCAGTAGTGTGACAGCCATGAACACTGAAGCTTTCTTT	CASSVTAMNTEAFF
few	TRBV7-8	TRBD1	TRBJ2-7	TGTGCCAGCAGCTTGGGGACAGCGATTTCCGAGCAGTACTTC	CASSLGTAISEQYF
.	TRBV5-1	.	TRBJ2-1	TGCGCCAGCAGCTTGGCCCCACTCCGGAATGAGCAGTTCTTC	CASSLAPLRNEQFF
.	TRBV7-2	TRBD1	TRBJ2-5	TGTGCCAGCAGTCCTCGATTCAGTGACAGGGGCTGGGAAGAGACCCAGTACTTC	CASSPRFSDRGWEETQYF
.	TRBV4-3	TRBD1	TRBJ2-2	TGCGCCAGCAGCCAAGTGGCAGGGGGTTACACCGGGGAGCTGTTTTTT	CASSQVAGGYTGELFF
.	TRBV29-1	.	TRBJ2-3	TGCAGCGTTGAATCAGCAGATACGCAGTATTTT	CSVESADTQYF
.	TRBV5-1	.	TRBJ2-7	TGCGCCAGCAGCTTGGCCGGGAGAGAGTACGAGCAGTACTTC	CASSLAGREYEQYF
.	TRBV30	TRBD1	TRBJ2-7	TGTGCCTGGATCCCGGACAGGTGGGGCTACGAGCAGTACTTC	CAWIPDRWGYEQYF
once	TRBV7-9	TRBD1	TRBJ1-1	TGTGCCAGCAGCTTAGGAGGACAGGGGCGGCTGAACACTGAAGCTTTCTTT	CASSLGGQGRLNTEAFF
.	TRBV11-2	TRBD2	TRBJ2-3	TGTGCCAGCAGCTTAGTAGCGGGAGCAGATACGCAGTATTTT	CASSLVAGADTQYF
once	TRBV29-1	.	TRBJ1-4	TGCAGCGTTTGGCAGGGTGAAAAACTGTTTTTT	CSVWQGEKLFF
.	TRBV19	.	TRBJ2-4	TGTGCCAGTAGTCCCTCCCCCGGGGTTCGGAACATTCAGTACTTC	CASSPSPGVRNIQYF
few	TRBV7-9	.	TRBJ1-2	TGTGCCAGCAGTCCAGGGGCTAACTATGGCTACACCTTC	CASSPGANYGYTF
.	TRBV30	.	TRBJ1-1	TGTGCCTGGAGTGTTTTCCCGCAGGACAACCCTGTCAACACTGAAGCTTTCTTT	CAWSVFPQDNPVNTEAFF